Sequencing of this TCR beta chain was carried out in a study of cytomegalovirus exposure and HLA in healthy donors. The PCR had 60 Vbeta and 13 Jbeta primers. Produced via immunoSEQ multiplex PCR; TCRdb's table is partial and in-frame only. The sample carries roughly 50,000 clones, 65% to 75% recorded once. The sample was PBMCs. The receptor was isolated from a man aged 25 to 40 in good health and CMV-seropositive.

Here the CDR3 DNA reads TGTGCCAGCAGTGACGGTCTAGGGGAGGTGGCCTATGGCTACACCTTC. Translated, it gives CASSDGLGEVAYGYTF. This chain uses TRBV6-4 with TRBJ1-2, with a weak D call TRBD1 (5 bases). Looked up from germline, CDR1 is MRHNA and CDR2 is SNTAGT. The CDR3 spans 16 residues. Trimming cost V 2 bases and J 4 bases, with 17 bases left between them.